A selection of T cell receptor beta chains follows, all from one sample in a study of read filtering for tumor transcriptome and immune sequencing. TCRdb re-called the reads with MiXCR, one entry per CDR3 protein. The data show some 46,000 distinct CDR3 sequences, around 21% seen once. Input material: a population of CD138-negative cells sorted from bone marrow. The receptors were sampled from a donor aged 40 or over with multiple myeloma. Each CDR3 is given with its conserved first and last residue. Fields, in order: D gene, J gene, clone size, V gene, CDR3 length, CDR3 protein, CDR3 DNA. The D gene is left open where the match is weak. Clone size is not always given. Where it is, it says once, few, many or a class for expanded clones.

TRBD2 TRBJ2-1 many TRBV29-1 15 CSVEVWTSFYNEQFF TGCAGCGTTGAAGTTTGGACTAGCTTCTACAATGAGCAGTTCTTC
NA TRBJ2-2 many TRBV7-9 16 CASSLALIRGAGELFF TGTGCCAGCAGCTTAGCGCTAATTAGAGGGGCCGGGGAGCTGTTTTTT
NA TRBJ2-5 NA TRBV7-2 17 CARSLAPTGILPETQYF TGTGCCAGAAGCTTAGCGCCGACAGGAATACTCCCAGAGACCCAGTACTTC
NA TRBJ2-3 many TRBV2 14 CASSEAGPGDTQYF TGTGCCAGCAGTGAAGCGGGCCCCGGGGATACGCAGTATTTT
NA TRBJ2-2 few TRBV5-1 14 CASSLGGQTGELFF TGCGCCAGCAGCTTGGGAGGTCAGACCGGGGAGCTGTTTTTT
NA TRBJ2-3 NA TRBV11-2 11 CASSELDTQYF TGTGCCAGCAGCGAATTAGATACGCAGTATTTT
NA TRBJ1-1 NA TRBV28 15 CASRHSPAAPTEAFF TGTGCCAGCAGGCATAGTCCCGCGGCGCCCACTGAAGCTTTCTTT
NA TRBJ2-5 many TRBV7-9 14 CASSNRVMAETQYF TGTGCCAGCAGCAACAGGGTGATGGCAGAGACCCAGTACTTC
TRBD1 TRBJ2-7 NA TRBV7-2 14 CASSPTGGAYEQYF TGTGCCAGCAGCCCGACAGGGGGGGCCTACGAGCAGTACTTC
NA TRBJ2-2 many TRBV2 11 CASRNTGELFF TGTGCCAGCAGGAACACCGGGGAGCTGTTTTTT
TRBD1 TRBJ2-7 few TRBV28 14 CASSFGQVMDEQYF TGTGCCAGCAGTTTCGGACAGGTTATGGACGAGCAGTACTTC
NA TRBJ2-7 many TRBV12-3/TRBV12-4 14 CASSLGLRSSEQYF TGTGCCAGCAGTTTAGGTCTTAGAAGCTCCGAGCAGTACTTC
TRBD1 TRBJ1-5 NA TRBV19 14 CASRVGTVNQPQHF TGTGCCAGTAGAGTAGGGACAGTCAATCAGCCCCAGCATTTT
NA TRBJ1-1 many TRBV27 14 CATKTGHQNTEAFF TGTGCCACCAAAACGGGACACCAGAACACTGAAGCTTTCTTT
NA TRBJ1-4 many TRBV27 17 CASSLRAPIQSNEKLFF TGTGCCAGCAGTTTAAGGGCCCCAATACAATCTAATGAAAAACTGTTTTTT
TRBD1 TRBJ1-1 few TRBV24-1 15 CATSESTGPKTEAFF TGTGCCACCAGTGAGTCGACAGGGCCGAAGACTGAAGCTTTCTTT
NA TRBJ1-2 many TRBV6-2/TRBV6-3 14 CASSYSSGNYGYTF TGTGCCAGCAGTTACTCATCGGGAAACTATGGCTACACCTTC
NA TRBJ2-7 many TRBV6-5 16 CASSYSSFGWAYEQYF TGTGCCAGCAGTTACTCGAGTTTCGGGTGGGCCTACGAGCAGTACTTC
TRBD2 TRBJ2-5 NA TRBV6-6 18 CASSFHRLAGGPEETQYF TGTGCCAGCAGTTTCCACAGACTAGCGGGAGGACCAGAAGAGACCCAGTACTTC
NA TRBJ2-3 many TRBV9 13 CASSQGTGDTQYF TGTGCCAGCAGTCAGGGGACTGGGGATACGCAGTATTTT
TRBD2 TRBJ2-3 many TRBV7-6 14 CAVLAGGGADTQYF TGTGCCGTGCTAGCGGGAGGGGGCGCAGATACGCAGTATTTT
NA TRBJ2-5 many TRBV20-1 13 CSARAGRVETQYF TGCAGTGCTAGAGCGGGACGGGTCGAGACCCAGTACTTC
TRBD1 TRBJ2-3 NA TRBV5-4 13 CASRDRATDTQYF TGTGCCAGCCGGGACAGAGCCACAGATACGCAGTATTTT
TRBD1 TRBJ1-1 NA TRBV20-1 13 CSAGTGMETEAFF TGCAGTGCCGGGACAGGGATGGAGACTGAAGCTTTCTTT
NA TRBJ2-1 many TRBV28 13 CASSSVGYNEQFF TGTGCCAGCAGTTCCGTCGGGTACAATGAGCAGTTCTTC
TRBD2 TRBJ2-2 many TRBV2 15 CASSRGLAGTGELFF TGTGCCAGCAGTCGCGGACTAGCGGGCACCGGGGAGCTGTTTTTT
NA TRBJ2-5 many TRBV7-9 11 CASSQQETQYF TGTGCCAGCAGCCAGCAAGAGACCCAGTACTTC
NA TRBJ2-2 once TRBV30 12 CAWNPNTGELFF TGTGCCTGGAACCCGAACACCGGGGAGCTGTTTTTT
NA TRBJ2-1 many TRBV5-1 15 CASSLSASSYNEQFF TGTGCCAGCAGCTTGTCCGCGAGCTCCTACAATGAGCAGTTCTTC
NA TRBJ2-1 many TRBV12-3/TRBV12-4 15 CASSYPTTAHNEQFF TGTGCCAGCAGTTACCCCACTACGGCACACAATGAGCAGTTCTTC
NA TRBJ2-7 NA TRBV7-9 17 CASGHNQRTDTTYEQYF TGTGCCAGCGGCCATAATCAGCGAACGGACACGACCTACGAGCAGTACTTC
TRBD2 TRBJ2-2 many TRBV10-2 14 CALMTSGLTGELFF TGCGCCCTTATGACTAGCGGTCTCACCGGGGAGCTGTTTTTT
TRBD1 TRBJ2-1 few TRBV4-3 15 CASSQRDRGYGGQFF TGCGCCAGCAGCCAACGGGACAGGGGATACGGTGGGCAGTTCTTC
TRBD1 TRBJ2-1 many TRBV29-1 17 CSVEVVGDRAFYNEQFF TGCAGCGTTGAAGTGGTAGGGGACAGGGCTTTCTACAATGAGCAGTTCTTC
TRBD1 TRBJ2-1 NA TRBV29-1 13 CSVAWTGYDEQFF TGCAGCGTCGCCTGGACAGGGTACGATGAGCAGTTCTTC
NA TRBJ2-1 many TRBV6-1 15 CASSRVTGNYNEQFF TGTGCCAGCTCGAGGGTGACAGGCAACTACAATGAGCAGTTCTTC
NA TRBJ1-4 many TRBV12-3/TRBV12-4 12 CASSLAPTKLFF TGTGCCAGCAGTTTGGCTCCAACCAAACTGTTTTTT
TRBD1 TRBJ2-5 many TRBV28 16 CASSPSPGQGGETQYF TGTGCCAGCAGTCCCTCTCCGGGACAGGGAGGGGAGACCCAGTACTTC
TRBD1 TRBJ2-7 many TRBV29-1 13 CSVGTGGWDEQYF TGCAGCGTGGGGACAGGGGGCTGGGACGAGCAGTACTTC
TRBD2 TRBJ2-1 many TRBV11-2 15 CASMGTSGTYNEQFF TGTGCCAGCATGGGGACTAGCGGGACCTACAATGAGCAGTTCTTC
NA TRBJ2-7 once TRBV7-2 13 CASKKTGSYEQYF TGTGCCAGCAAGAAGACTGGCTCCTACGAGCAGTACTTC
NA TRBJ2-7 many TRBV20-1 12 CSTGGGTYEQYF TGCAGTACGGGGGGCGGCACCTACGAGCAGTACTTC
NA TRBJ2-2 many TRBV29-1 12 CSVVRNTGELFF TGCAGCGTTGTCCGGAACACCGGGGAGCTGTTTTTT
TRBD1 TRBJ1-2 few TRBV19 12 CASAQGGDGYTF TGTGCCAGTGCACAGGGGGGGGATGGCTACACCTTC
TRBD1 TRBJ2-7 many TRBV11-2 13 CASSLDRDRREYF TGTGCCAGCAGCTTAGACCGGGACAGGAGGGAATACTTC
NA TRBJ2-1 NA TRBV2 13 CASSPDTSDEQFF TGTGCCAGCAGTCCCGATACGTCGGATGAGCAGTTCTTC
NA TRBJ2-1 medium-sized TRBV28 12 CASSFRFDEQFF TGTGCCAGCAGTTTTCGATTCGACGAGCAGTTCTTC
NA TRBJ2-6 many TRBV6-5 14 CASSYWGGANVLTF TGTGCCAGCAGTTACTGGGGAGGGGCCAACGTCCTGACTTTC
NA TRBJ2-6 many TRBV6-6 11 CASSAMSVLTF TGTGCCAGCAGTGCAATGAGCGTCCTGACTTTC
TRBD1 TRBJ2-7 many TRBV5-1 14 CASSLDRGAYEQYF TGCGCCAGCAGCCTCGACAGGGGCGCCTACGAGCAGTACTTC
NA TRBJ2-3 many TRBV2 12 CASSETSDTQYF TGTGCCAGCAGTGAGACGTCGGATACGCAGTATTTT
TRBD2 TRBJ2-1 many TRBV2 14 CASRRSGSWDEQFF TGTGCCAGCAGGAGGAGCGGGAGTTGGGATGAGCAGTTCTTC